The 28 T cell receptor beta chains reported below all come from one sample, sequenced in a study of beta chain features in type 1 diabetes. General study results and limits: Among patients with Type 1 diabetes, TCRB CDR3s were moderately but significantly shorter in every one of the four CD4+ subsets.

The authors reverse transcribed all of the isolated RNA, so sequencing captured expressed TCRB transcripts. Measured with immunoSEQ multiplex PCR; TCRdb has only the in-frame clones, and not every one. The sample records about 700,000 clones, 13% being singletons. Which antigens these TCRs recognize remains unknown. The sample comprised naive CD4+ T cells from blood. The source is a man aged 18 to 30 with type 1 diabetes.

This clone has a handful of counts. In the same sample, other DNA sequences code for this CDR3. This chain connects TRBV5-1 to TRBJ1-1; weak D call: TRBD1 (5 bases). V was clipped by 0 bases and J by 5 bases, with 5 bases between them. This CDR3 contains 12 residues. The germline V gene has CDR1 SGHRS and CDR2 YFSETQ. CDR3 nucleotides: TGCGCCAGCAGCTTGGAGGGGACTGAAGCTTTCTTT. This translates into CASSLEGTEAFF.

The CDR3 DNA reads TGTGCCAGCTCACCACCGGGGTCGTTCGGGGATACGCAGTATTTT. It yields the protein CASSPPGSFGDTQYF. The chain recombines TRBV18 with TRBJ2-3; D is ambiguous. In germline, CDR1 is KGHSH, CDR2 LQKENI. This CDR3 contains 15 residues. V was trimmed by 0 bases and J by 6 bases, leaving 13 bases between them.

V usage is TRBV15 and J usage is TRBJ1-1; weak D call: TRBD1 (6 bases). Germline loops: CDR1 LNHNV, CDR2 YYDKDF (reference sequence). The germline V and J ends were trimmed by 5 bases and 4 bases, with 17 bases remaining between them. The CDR3 runs to 15 residues. Written as DNA, the CDR3 is TGTGCCACCAGCGGCCAAGAGGGCAGGGGCACTGAAGCTTTCTTT. Translating gives CATSGQEGRGTEAFF. Supplemented by reference TRBV15 and TRBJ1-1, the full variable domain reads DAMVIQNPRYQVTQFGKPVTLSCSQTLNHNVMYWYQQKSSQAPKLLFHYYDKDFNNEADTPDNFQSRRPNTSFCFLDIRSPGLGDTAMYLCATSGQEGRGTEAFFGQGTRLTVV.

This clone was found a few times. This chain uses TRBV10-3 with TRBJ2-7; D may be TRBD1 (5 bases). CDR1 and CDR2 (germline): ENHRY, SYGVKD. The CDR3 covers 14 residues. V lost 6 bases to trimming and J lost 2 bases, with 14 bases between them. The CDR3 region is CAISHFKQAYEQYF. In nucleotides, the CDR3 is TGTGCCATCAGCCATTTTAAACAGGCCTACGAGCAGTACTTC.

This clone was recorded a few times. The chain combines TRBV6-5 with TRBJ1-1; TRBD1 agrees at 9 bases. V lost 6 bases to trimming and J lost 0 bases; unmatched junction nucleotides: 2. Per germline, CDR1 MNHEY and CDR2 SVGAGI. The CDR3 has 14 amino acids. CDR3: CASRDRGMNTEAFF. In DNA, the CDR3 is TGTGCCAGCAGAGACAGGGGGATGAACACTGAAGCTTTCTTT.

This clone was found a few times. For the CDR3, the DNA is TGTGCCATCAATCCGGGACAGGCTAGCTCTGGGGCCAACGTCCTGACTTTC. Residues: CAINPGQASSGANVLTF. This rearrangement joins TRBV10-3 to TRBJ2-6, with 8 bases that match TRBD1. In germline, CDR1 is ENHRY, CDR2 SYGVKD. The V and J ends lost 7 bases and 0 bases, in that order; junction bases with no gene match: 8. This CDR3 spans 17 amino acids.

Turning to this clone: The same CDR3 can be traced to other DNA sequences in this sample. The chain has TRBV28 and TRBJ1-5; 8 nucleotides match TRBD1. CDR3 length: 14 amino acids. With V trimmed by 5 bases and J by 4 bases, 4 bases remained unmatched. Germline lookup yields CDR1 MDHEN and CDR2 SYDVKM. The CDR3: CASSLTGGNQPQHF. The DNA for the CDR3 is TGTGCCAGCAGTCTTACAGGGGGAAATCAGCCCCAGCATTTT.

V gene TRBV30 combines with J gene TRBJ1-6, with D possibly being TRBD1 (6 bases). Germline assignment: CDR1 GTSNPN and CDR2 SVGIG (reference sequence). The V and J ends lost 4 bases and 4 bases respectively, with 14 bases between them. The CDR3 has 15 residues. CDR3 sequence: CAWKGGGSYNSPLHF. The CDR3 DNA reads TGTGCCTGGAAAGGGGGAGGGTCGTATAATTCACCCCTCCACTTT.

The chain has TRBV7-2 and TRBJ2-5; 8 bases align to TRBD1. Losses at the gene ends were 1 base for V and 1 base for J; bases not matched to a gene: 5. Germline lookup yields CDR1 SGHTA and CDR2 FQGNSA. This CDR3 is 16 amino acids long. CDR3 loop: CASSLEVGTGQETQYF. For the CDR3, the DNA is TGTGCCAGCAGCTTAGAGGTTGGGACAGGCCAAGAGACCCAGTACTTC.

This clone was seen only a few times. The chain employs TRBV30 and TRBJ2-1, with 7 bases that match TRBD1. J was trimmed by 0 bases and V by 2 bases; bases with no gene match: 4. The germline gives CDR1 GTSNPN, CDR2 SVGIG (reference sequence). The CDR3 is 15 amino acids. This CDR3 is CAWSTGQNSYNEQFF. Here the CDR3 DNA reads TGTGCCTGGAGTACGGGACAGAACTCCTACAATGAGCAGTTCTTC.

The rearrangement links TRBV28 to TRBJ1-1; 7 bases fit TRBD1. The germline V gene encodes CDR1 MDHEN and CDR2 SYDVKM. CDR3 length: 16 amino acids. The ends lost 6 bases at V and 3 bases at J; junction bases unmatched: 13. The CDR3 bases are TGTGCCAGCAGGAGAACAGGGGATGCTGGTCACACTGAAGCTTTCTTT. This translates into CASRRTGDAGHTEAFF.

The sample holds a few counts of this clone. The rearrangement joins TRBV18 to TRBJ1-5, with a weak D call TRBD1 (5 bases). The CDR3 runs 17 residues. Germline CDR1 KGHSH, CDR2 LQKENI. V dropped 0 bases and J dropped 0 bases, with 12 bases sitting between them. CDR3 residues: CASSPPEGEPSNQPQHF. In DNA, the CDR3 is TGTGCCAGCTCACCACCGGAAGGGGAGCCTAGCAATCAGCCCCAGCATTTT.

This sequence joins TRBV19 and TRBJ2-5; 8 bases line up with TRBD1. The CDR3 is made up of 15 amino acids. Germline CDR1 reads LNHDA; CDR2 reads SQIVND (reference sequence). J lost 5 bases, V lost 5 bases, and 10 bases had no gene match. CDR3 sequence reads: CASSYGETGEETQYF. The CDR3 DNA follows: TGTGCCAGTAGTTACGGAGAGACAGGGGAGGAGACCCAGTACTTC.

This rearrangement joins TRBV7-3 to TRBJ1-6, with D unclear. Trimming cost V 5 bases and J 3 bases, with 8 bases left between them. The length of the CDR3 is 14 residues. Germline CDR1 SGHTA, CDR2 FQGTGA. For the CDR3, the DNA is TGTGCCAGCAGCCCAGGACTCTATAATTCACCCCTCCACTTT. It specifies CASSPGLYNSPLHF.

This clone was picked up a small number of times. J is TRBJ2-3 and V is TRBV13; tentative D call: TRBD2 (5 bases). CDR1 is PRHDT, CDR2 FYEKMQ, per germline (reference sequence). This CDR3 region has 15 residues. V shed 2 bases and J shed 0 bases, with 9 bases lying between them. The CDR3: CASSLTASSTDTQYF. CDR3 coding DNA: TGTGCCAGCAGCTTAACGGCTAGCAGCACAGATACGCAGTATTTT.

The gene calls are TRBV9 and TRBJ2-2; D uncertain. The CDR3 is 14 residues long. Trimming shortened V by 0 bases and J by 4 bases, and 7 bases separated the two germline ends. Germline CDR1 is SGDLS and CDR2 is YYNGEE. The CDR3 loop is CASSVGGGTGELFF. DNA of the CDR3: TGTGCCAGCAGCGTAGGAGGCGGCACCGGGGAGCTGTTTTTT.

Worth noting for this clone: Within the sample, other DNA sequences also encode this same CDR3. The genes are TRBV2 and TRBJ2-3, with 11 nucleotides matching TRBD2. Germline V gene data show CDR1 as SNHLY and CDR2 as FYNNEI. The CDR3 covers 15 residues. The trim removed 3 bases at V and 1 base at J, leaving 0 bases unmatched. DNA for the CDR3: TGTGCCAGCAGTGAGGGACTAGCGGGCACAGATACGCAGTATTTT. Protein product: CASSEGLAGTDTQYF.

The count of this clone is one. The chain couples TRBV7-9 to TRBJ2-5, with a tentative D call TRBD2 (6 bases). Per the germline V gene, CDR1 is SEHNR and CDR2 is FQNEAQ (reference sequence). CDR3 length: 14 amino acids. V was cut by 1 base and J by 3 bases, with 9 bases left in between. CDR3 in amino acids: CASSLGIAEETQYF. In DNA form, the CDR3 reads TGTGCCAGCAGCTTAGGAATAGCGGAAGAGACCCAGTACTTC. The full variable domain, with the rest looked up from reference TRBV7-9 and TRBJ2-5, is DTGVSQNPRHKITKRGQNVTFRCDPISEHNRLYWYRQTLGQGPEFLTYFQNEAQLEKSRLLSDRFSAERPKGSFSTLEIQRTEQGDSAMYLCASSLGIAEETQYFGPGTRLLVL.

The table lists this clone with a few counts. The chain joins TRBV10-3 to TRBJ1-2, with no clear D. Trimming stripped 7 bases from V and 8 bases from J, with 14 bases between. Germline CDR1 is ENHRY and CDR2 is SYGVKD. This CDR3 spans 12 amino acids. Written as DNA, the CDR3 is TGTGCCATCAAGTGGGCAGACGAGGGCTACACCTTC. The encoded protein is CAIKWADEGYTF.

The chain has TRBV7-9 and TRBJ1-2; TRBD1 matches 7 bases. In germline, CDR1 is SEHNR, CDR2 FQNEAQ (reference sequence). The CDR3 has 13 residues. The junction had 6 bases not matched to a gene; V was cut back by 5 bases and J by 6 bases. CDR3 in DNA: TGTGCCAGCAGCCTGACAGGGAAGGATGGCTACACCTTC. Amino acid sequence: CASSLTGKDGYTF.

This clone has a handful of counts. This chain links TRBV30 with TRBJ1-4; D is ambiguous. The germline V gene has CDR1 GTSNPN and CDR2 SVGIG (reference sequence). Trimming took off 2 bases at V and 7 bases at J, with 17 bases between the two ends. The CDR3 extends over 15 amino acids. For the CDR3, the DNA is TGTGCCTGGAGTCGGACCTCTACGGTGGGTGAAAAACTGTTTTTT. Protein sequence: CAWSRTSTVGEKLFF.

The rearrangement joins TRBV6-5 to TRBJ1-6; tentatively, D is TRBD1 (6 bases). The V gene's germline CDR1 is MNHEY and CDR2 SVGAGI. Trimming shortened V by 5 bases and J by 9 bases, and 11 bases separated the two germline ends. CDR3 size: 13 residues. The CDR3 coding sequence is TGTGCCAGCAGTCAAGAGGGGGGTTCACCCCTCCACTTT. It translates to CASSQEGGSPLHF.

V gene TRBV10-3 combines with J gene TRBJ2-1; TRBD1 aligns across 10 bases. Germline V gene sequence: CDR1 ENHRY, CDR2 SYGVKD. The ends lost 3 bases at V and 8 bases at J; junction bases unmatched: 10. The CDR3 runs to 16 residues. The chain's CDR3 is CAISDRRDRGGDEQFF. The CDR3 DNA sequence: TGTGCCATCAGTGACCGCCGGGACAGGGGAGGGGATGAGCAGTTCTTC.

This clone came up a few times. The V call is TRBV4-2, the J call TRBJ1-3; D not resolved. Trimming cost V 4 bases and J 0 bases, with 25 bases left between them. Germline V lookup: CDR1 LGHNA, CDR2 YNFKEQ. The CDR3 extends over 20 amino acids. The CDR3, as DNA: TGTGCCAGCAGCCGCCTCTTGCCCCGGGTAGCGGTCCTCTCTGGAAACACCATATATTTT. Protein product: CASSRLLPRVAVLSGNTIYF.

This clone was detected a few times. The chain uses TRBV5-1 and TRBJ2-7, with 8 bases matching TRBD1. The CDR3 is 14 amino acids. CDR1 and CDR2 (germline): SGHRS, YFSETQ. J gave up 2 bases and V 4 bases, and 5 bases lay outside the gene matches. The CDR3 is CASSQDREPYEQYF. DNA for the CDR3: TGCGCCAGCAGCCAGGACAGGGAGCCCTACGAGCAGTACTTC.

The rearrangement links TRBV6-1 to TRBJ1-5; D is unclear. The CDR3 length is 14 residues. Trimming shortened V by 3 bases and J by 7 bases, and 13 bases separated the two germline ends. Germline V gene lookup returns CDR1 MNHNS and CDR2 SASEGT. In DNA form, the CDR3 reads TGTGCCAGCAGTGATGGCCTGAGGGAACAGCCCCAGCATTTT. It translates to CASSDGLREQPQHF.

This clone was recorded a few times. The chain couples TRBV5-1 to TRBJ2-1; either TRBD1 or TRBD2 may fit D (5 bases each). Germline-derived CDR1 and CDR2 are SGHRS and YFSETQ. The CDR3 is 14 residues long. Trimming removed 0 bases at V and 8 bases at J, with 12 bases between. The CDR3 is CASSLGGASDEQFF. CDR3 bases: TGCGCCAGCAGCTTGGGAGGGGCTAGTGATGAGCAGTTCTTC.

J is TRBJ1-1 and V is TRBV18; 7 bases line up with TRBD1. In germline, CDR1 is KGHSH, CDR2 LQKENI. This CDR3 has 12 amino acids. Trimming cost V 4 bases and J 7 bases; bases outside gene matches: 3. The CDR3 DNA follows: TGTGCCAGCTCACTCCGGGACAGTGAAGCTTTCTTT. This sequence encodes CASSLRDSEAFF.